These T cell receptor beta chains were read from a single sample in a study of OX40 agonist ivuxolimab in advanced cancers. Clones were read by immunoSEQ multiplex PCR, and TCRdb kept only the in-frame ones, dropping some. Among some 130,000 clones, approximately 90% were seen once, and the ten largest hold less than 1.1%. The sample in question was CD4+ or CD8+ T cells sorted from blood, obtained in a trial of the OX40 agonist ivuxolimab. These receptors were obtained from an adult with an advanced solid tumor such as melanoma, head and neck, liver or kidney cancer. The CDR3 runs from the conserved cysteine through the conserved F or W. The D gene is left open where the match is weak. Clone size appears in some rows only: once, few, many, or a class for an expanded clone.

v_call	clone_size	j_call	d_call	cdr3_aa	cdr3_nt
TRBV27	.	TRBJ2-3	.	CASSRSQGSGTDTQYF	TGTGCCAGCAGTCGGAGTCAGGGGAGCGGCACAGATACGCAGTATTTT
TRBV5-4	.	TRBJ2-1	.	CASSLIGNEQFF	TGTGCCAGCAGCTTGATTGGGAATGAGCAGTTCTTC
TRBV9	.	TRBJ2-7	.	CASSVGRGNPLYEQYF	TGTGCCAGCAGCGTAGGTCGGGGGAACCCTTTATACGAGCAGTACTTC
TRBV2	.	TRBJ2-7	TRBD2	CASSPSLAGGYEQYF	TGTGCCAGCAGTCCATCACTAGCGGGAGGTTACGAGCAGTACTTC
TRBV21-1	.	TRBJ1-5	.	CASSKGETGRQPQHF	TGTGCCAGCAGCAAAGGGGAAACAGGAAGGCAGCCCCAGCATTTT
TRBV18	.	TRBJ2-7	.	CASSPSIIRASYEQYF	TGTGCCAGCTCACCATCTATTATCAGGGCCTCCTACGAGCAGTACTTC
TRBV7-2	once	TRBJ1-2	.	CASSLAGRIGYGYTF	TGTGCCAGCAGCTTAGCGGGCAGGATCGGCTATGGCTACACCTTC
TRBV15	few	TRBJ2-2	.	CATSRPSVGELFF	TGTGCCACCAGCAGACCCTCCGTCGGGGAGCTGTTTTTT
TRBV11-3	.	TRBJ2-5	.	CASSLLQETQYF	TGTGCCAGCAGCTTACTGCAAGAGACCCAGTACTTC
TRBV19	once	TRBJ2-1	TRBD2	CASSMLAGVHEQFF	TGTGCCAGTAGTATGCTAGCGGGAGTCCATGAGCAGTTCTTC
TRBV5-1	.	TRBJ1-3	.	CASSLSLQGSGNTIYF	TGCGCCAGCAGCCTCAGTTTACAGGGTTCTGGAAACACCATATATTTT
TRBV18	.	TRBJ2-1	TRBD1	CASSPPKGGTGDNEQFF	TGTGCCAGCTCACCTCCCAAGGGCGGTACAGGGGACAATGAGCAGTTCTTC
TRBV7-6	.	TRBJ2-5	.	CASRSLKESSAQETQYF	TGTGCCAGCAGGTCCCTAAAAGAGTCTAGCGCCCAAGAGACCCAGTACTTC
TRBV5-8	.	TRBJ1-2	TRBD1	CASSRTGEMWNGYTF	TGTGCCAGCAGCCGGACAGGGGAGATGTGGAATGGCTACACCTTC
TRBV27	once	TRBJ2-2	.	CASSPSRGGARPGELFF	TGTGCCAGCAGTCCCTCCCGGGGTGGGGCGCGTCCCGGGGAGCTGTTTTTT
TRBV5-1	.	TRBJ1-1	.	CASSFQGDTEAFF	TGCGCCAGCAGCTTCCAGGGAGACACTGAAGCTTTCTTT
TRBV6-5	.	TRBJ1-1	TRBD1	CASSYVGGTHTEAFF	TGTGCCAGCAGTTACGTAGGGGGCACGCACACTGAAGCTTTCTTT
TRBV28	.	TRBJ2-1	TRBD1	CASSSPNRGRNEQFF	TGTGCCAGCAGTTCACCCAACAGGGGGCGGAATGAGCAGTTCTTC
TRBV6-5	.	TRBJ2-5	TRBD2	CASTTTGGGQETQYF	TGTGCCAGCACTACAACGGGAGGGGGGCAAGAGACCCAGTACTTC
TRBV19	.	TRBJ2-5	.	CASSVVTGKGHDETQYF	TGTGCCAGTAGTGTCGTCACAGGGAAGGGGCATGATGAGACCCAGTACTTC
TRBV9	.	TRBJ2-3	TRBD2	CASSVDGTSGRVSTDTQYF	TGTGCCAGCAGCGTAGACGGGACTAGCGGGAGGGTGAGCACAGATACGCAGTATTTT
TRBV9	.	TRBJ2-7	.	CASSPRTWVYEQYF	TGTGCCAGCAGCCCCAGGACATGGGTCTACGAGCAGTACTTC
TRBV12-5	.	TRBJ2-3	TRBD1	CASGRTGKTDTQYF	TGTGCTAGTGGTCGGACAGGGAAAACAGATACGCAGTATTTT
TRBV18	.	TRBJ1-2	.	CASSPNGINYGYTF	TGTGCCAGCTCACCAAACGGGATTAACTATGGCTACACCTTC
TRBV19	.	TRBJ1-4	.	CASSIDGSSFATNEKLFF	TGTGCCAGTAGTATAGACGGGAGTTCCTTTGCAACTAATGAAAAACTGTTTTTT
TRBV11-2	.	TRBJ2-7	TRBD2	CASSPGLAGSYEQYF	TGTGCCAGCAGCCCAGGACTAGCGGGGTCCTACGAGCAGTACTTC
TRBV9	.	TRBJ2-3	TRBD1	CASSDRTGGNTDTQYF	TGTGCCAGCAGCGACCGGACAGGGGGAAACACAGATACGCAGTATTTT
TRBV5-4	.	TRBJ2-1	.	CASSPARDNEQFF	TGTGCCAGCAGCCCAGCTAGGGACAATGAGCAGTTCTTC
TRBV7-9	once	TRBJ2-7	TRBD1	CASSTGTGGVLLYEQYF	TGTGCCAGCAGTACCGGGACAGGGGGCGTTCTTCTTTACGAGCAGTACTTC
TRBV19	.	TRBJ2-1	TRBD1	CASSSLGTGFNEQFF	TGTGCCAGTAGTAGTCTAGGGACAGGGTTCAATGAGCAGTTCTTC
TRBV10-3	.	TRBJ1-1	.	CAISYGSNTEAFF	TGTGCCATCAGTTATGGATCGAACACTGAAGCTTTCTTT
TRBV15	.	TRBJ1-5	.	CATSRVGASNQPQHF	TGTGCCACCAGCAGAGTGGGGGCTAGCAATCAGCCCCAGCATTTT
TRBV28	.	TRBJ1-2	TRBD1	CASSAGGSGGMYGYTF	TGTGCCAGCAGTGCAGGGGGATCGGGCGGGATGTATGGCTACACCTTC
TRBV7-2	.	TRBJ2-1	TRBD2	CASSLTSGRGSYNEQFF	TGTGCCAGCAGCTTAACTAGCGGGAGAGGGTCCTACAATGAGCAGTTCTTC
TRBV28	.	TRBJ2-7	TRBD2	CASSNGLAYEQYF	TGTGCCAGCAGTAATGGACTAGCCTACGAGCAGTACTTC
TRBV28	.	TRBJ1-5	TRBD1	CASRGGRDSIQPQHF	TGTGCCAGCAGGGGGGGCCGGGACAGCATACAGCCCCAGCATTTT
TRBV28	.	TRBJ1-5	.	CASSAGGGSQPQHF	TGTGCCAGCAGTGCGGGTGGGGGCTCTCAGCCCCAGCATTTT
TRBV23-1	.	TRBJ1-4	TRBD1	CASSQSPGGSEKLFF	TGCGCCAGCAGTCAATCGCCAGGGGGCAGTGAAAAACTGTTTTTT
TRBV7-3	.	TRBJ1-2	.	CASSLNGQAVTF	TGTGCCAGCAGCTTAAACGGGCAAGCCGTAACTTTC
TRBV5-1	.	TRBJ1-1	.	CASSLEERGTTEAFF	TGCGCCAGCAGCTTGGAGGAGCGGGGGACCACTGAAGCTTTCTTT
TRBV28	.	TRBJ1-1	TRBD1	CASSSPLTGDTEAFF	TGTGCCAGCAGTTCACCTTTGACAGGGGACACTGAAGCTTTCTTT